This TCR beta chain was found in a study of shared clonotypes between healthy human individuals. Study-level findings and limits: The genetic and exposure-history diversity represented was limited by few donors. Generally, estimated richness proved larger in naive subsets than it did in memory subsets.

CD45RO-negative CD8 cells positively selected for CCR7 made up the naive population, which excluded terminally differentiated effector memory CD45RA+ cells. Looked up from germline, CDR1 is ENHRY and CDR2 is SYGVKD. There are 12 residues in the CDR3. The V segment lost 10 bases and the J segment 6 bases; nucleotides outside the gene matches: 4. Only in-frame clones appear in the TCRdb table, and some are missing; sequencing was by immunoSEQ multiplex PCR. The data contain about 820,000 clones, 92% of them seen just once; the ten biggest clones take up more than 20%. With respect to this clone: The antigen is undetermined.

The receptor was isolated from a man in his thirties or forties in good health. The gene calls are TRBV10-3 and TRBJ2-7; 12 bases are shared with TRBD2. Sequencing input: naive CD8+ T cells sorted from blood. The CDR3 here is CATLAGGGEQYF. Written as DNA, the CDR3 is TGTGCCACACTAGCGGGAGGTGGCGAGCAGTACTTC.